This T cell receptor (beta chain) originates from a study of blood T cell repertoires in COVID-19. Study-level information: Italy, Spain and the United States were the sources of the convalescent and acute COVID-19 samples. From T cells, B-cell-depleted T cells, or PBMCs came the material, which was cDNA or gDNA.

Sequenced by immunoSEQ multiplex PCR; TCRdb stores in-frame clones only, minus some. This repertoire shows about 60,000 clones, 65% to 85% found once; its top ten account for around 9.6%. This clone was found a few times. Followed over time, Seattle patients had been enrolled while infection was active. Germline-derived CDR1 and CDR2 are GTSNPN and SVGIG (reference sequence). The CDR3 totals 15 residues. V lost 3 bases, J lost 0 bases, and 14 bases lay in between. The origin of this receptor is a man aged 25 to 40 with COVID-19, enrolled during active disease. This sequence joins TRBV30 and TRBJ1-1; a possible D gene is TRBD1 (5 bases). Specimen: peripheral blood. CDR3 sequence (DNA): TGTGCCTGGAGGGCAGGGTCTAATATGAACACTGAAGCTTTCTTT. Translated: CAWRAGSNMNTEAFF.